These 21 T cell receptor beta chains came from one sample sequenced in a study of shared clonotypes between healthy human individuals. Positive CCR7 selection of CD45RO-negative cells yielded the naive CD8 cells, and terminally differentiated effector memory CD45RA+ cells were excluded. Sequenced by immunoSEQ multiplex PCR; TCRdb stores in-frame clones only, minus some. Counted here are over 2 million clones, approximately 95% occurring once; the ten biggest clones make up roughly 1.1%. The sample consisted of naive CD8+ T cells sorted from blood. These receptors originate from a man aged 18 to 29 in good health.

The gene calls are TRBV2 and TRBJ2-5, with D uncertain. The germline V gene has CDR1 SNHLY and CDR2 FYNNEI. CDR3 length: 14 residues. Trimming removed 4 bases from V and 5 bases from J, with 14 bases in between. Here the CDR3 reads CASSAPGISETQYF. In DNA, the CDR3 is TGTGCCAGCAGTGCCCCGGGCATCTCGGAGACCCAGTACTTC.

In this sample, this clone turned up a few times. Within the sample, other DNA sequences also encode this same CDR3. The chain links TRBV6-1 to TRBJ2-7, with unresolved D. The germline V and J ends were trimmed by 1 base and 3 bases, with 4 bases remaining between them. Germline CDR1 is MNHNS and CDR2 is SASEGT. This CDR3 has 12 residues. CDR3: CASSEVGYEQYF. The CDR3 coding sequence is TGTGCCAGCAGTGAAGTTGGCTACGAGCAGTACTTC.

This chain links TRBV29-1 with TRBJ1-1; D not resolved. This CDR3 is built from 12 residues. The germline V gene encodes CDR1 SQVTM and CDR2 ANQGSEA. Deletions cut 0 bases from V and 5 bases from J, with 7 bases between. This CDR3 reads CSVEEDRTEAFF. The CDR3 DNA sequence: TGCAGCGTTGAAGAAGATCGTACTGAAGCTTTCTTT.

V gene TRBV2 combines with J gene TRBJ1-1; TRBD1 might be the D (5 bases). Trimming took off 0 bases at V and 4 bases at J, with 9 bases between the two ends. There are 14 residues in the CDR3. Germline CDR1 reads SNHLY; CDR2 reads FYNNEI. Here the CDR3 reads CASSEAAGPTEAFF. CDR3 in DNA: TGTGCCAGCAGTGAAGCCGCGGGGCCCACTGAAGCTTTCTTT.

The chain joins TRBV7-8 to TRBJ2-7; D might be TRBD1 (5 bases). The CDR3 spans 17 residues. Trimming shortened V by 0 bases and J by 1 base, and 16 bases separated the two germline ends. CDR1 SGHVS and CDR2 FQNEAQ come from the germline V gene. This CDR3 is CASSLALAGSPSYEQYF. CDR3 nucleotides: TGTGCCAGCAGCTTAGCGTTGGCAGGGTCACCATCCTACGAGCAGTACTTC.

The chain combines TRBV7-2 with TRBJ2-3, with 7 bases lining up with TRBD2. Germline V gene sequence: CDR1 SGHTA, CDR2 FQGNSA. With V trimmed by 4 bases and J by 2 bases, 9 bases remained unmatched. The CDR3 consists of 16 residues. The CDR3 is CASSSRWEGYTDTQYF. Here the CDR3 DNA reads TGTGCCAGCAGCTCGAGGTGGGAGGGATACACAGATACGCAGTATTTT.

In DNA, the CDR3 is TGTGCCAGCAGCTTATTCGGGACAGCCTTGGATGAGCAGTTCTTC. Translating gives CASSLFGTALDEQFF. The rearrangement uses TRBV7-6 and TRBJ2-1, with 7 bases lining up with TRBD1. The CDR3 has 15 amino acids. The germline V gene encodes CDR1 SGHVS and CDR2 FNYEAQ. V gave up 2 bases and J gave up 8 bases; unmatched junction bases: 9.

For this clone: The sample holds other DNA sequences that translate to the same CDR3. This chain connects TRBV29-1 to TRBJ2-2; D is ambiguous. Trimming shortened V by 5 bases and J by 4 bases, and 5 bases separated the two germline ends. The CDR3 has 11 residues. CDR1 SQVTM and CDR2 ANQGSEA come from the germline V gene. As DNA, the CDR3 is TGCAGCGTTTTAGCCACCGGGGAGCTGTTTTTT. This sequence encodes CSVLATGELFF.

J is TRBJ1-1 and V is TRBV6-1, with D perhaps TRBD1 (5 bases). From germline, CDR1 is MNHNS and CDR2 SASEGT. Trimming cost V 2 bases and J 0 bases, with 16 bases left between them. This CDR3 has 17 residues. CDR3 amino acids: CASSELLGTVMNTEAFF. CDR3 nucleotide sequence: TGTGCCAGCAGTGAATTATTAGGGACCGTGATGAACACTGAAGCTTTCTTT.

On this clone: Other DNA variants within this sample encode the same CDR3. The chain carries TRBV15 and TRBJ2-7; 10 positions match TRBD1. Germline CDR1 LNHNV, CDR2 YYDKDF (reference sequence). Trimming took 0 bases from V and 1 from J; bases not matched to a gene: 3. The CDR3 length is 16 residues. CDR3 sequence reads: CATSRDLGQGSYEQYF. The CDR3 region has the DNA TGTGCCACCAGCAGAGATTTGGGACAGGGGTCCTACGAGCAGTACTTC. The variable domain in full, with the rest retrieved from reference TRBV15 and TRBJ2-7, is DAMVIQNPRYQVTQFGKPVTLSCSQTLNHNVMYWYQQKSSQAPKLLFHYYDKDFNNEADTPDNFQSRRPNTSFCFLDIRSPGLGDTAMYLCATSRDLGQGSYEQYFGPGTRLTVT.

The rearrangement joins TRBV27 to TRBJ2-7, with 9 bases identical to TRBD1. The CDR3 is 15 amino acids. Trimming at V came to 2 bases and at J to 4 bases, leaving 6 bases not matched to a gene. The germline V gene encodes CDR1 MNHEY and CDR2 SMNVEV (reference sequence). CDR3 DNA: TGTGCCAGCAGTTTAAATTGGGACAGGGTATACGAGCAGTACTTC. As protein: CASSLNWDRVYEQYF.

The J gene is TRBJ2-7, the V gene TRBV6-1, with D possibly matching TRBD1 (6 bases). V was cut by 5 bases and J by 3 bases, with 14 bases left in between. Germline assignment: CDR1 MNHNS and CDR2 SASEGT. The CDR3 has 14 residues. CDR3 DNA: TGTGCCAGCAGTAGCCCCCAGGGGTACTACGAGCAGTACTTC. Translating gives CASSSPQGYYEQYF.

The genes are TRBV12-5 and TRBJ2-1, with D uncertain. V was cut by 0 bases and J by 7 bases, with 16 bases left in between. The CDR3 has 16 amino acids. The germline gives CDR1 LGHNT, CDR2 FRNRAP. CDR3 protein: CASGLVSGKLGNEQFF. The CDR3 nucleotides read TGTGCTAGTGGTTTGGTATCGGGCAAACTTGGGAATGAGCAGTTCTTC.

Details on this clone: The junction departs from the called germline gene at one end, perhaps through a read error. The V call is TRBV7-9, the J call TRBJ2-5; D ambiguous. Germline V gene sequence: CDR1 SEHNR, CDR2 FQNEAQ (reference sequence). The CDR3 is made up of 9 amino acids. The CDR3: CASSPTGDF. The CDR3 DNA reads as TGTGCCAGCAGCCCGACGGGTGACTTC.

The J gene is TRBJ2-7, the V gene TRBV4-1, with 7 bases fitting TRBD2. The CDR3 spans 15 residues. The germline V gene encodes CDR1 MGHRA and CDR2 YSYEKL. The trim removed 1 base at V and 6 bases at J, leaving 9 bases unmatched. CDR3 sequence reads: CASSQVAAGVGEQYF. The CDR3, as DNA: TGCGCCAGCAGCCAAGTTGCCGCGGGGGTAGGCGAGCAGTACTTC.

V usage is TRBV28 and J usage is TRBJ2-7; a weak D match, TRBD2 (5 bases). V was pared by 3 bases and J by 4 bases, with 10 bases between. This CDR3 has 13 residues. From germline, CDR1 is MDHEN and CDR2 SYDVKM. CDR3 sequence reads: CASSFDGDYEQYF. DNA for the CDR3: TGTGCCAGCAGTTTCGACGGGGATTACGAGCAGTACTTC. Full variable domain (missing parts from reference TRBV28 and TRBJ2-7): DVKVTQSSRYLVKRTGEKVFLECVQDMDHENMFWYRQDPGLGLRLIYFSYDVKMKEKGDIPEGYSVSREKKERFSLILESASTNQTSMYLCASSFDGDYEQYFGPGTRLTVT.

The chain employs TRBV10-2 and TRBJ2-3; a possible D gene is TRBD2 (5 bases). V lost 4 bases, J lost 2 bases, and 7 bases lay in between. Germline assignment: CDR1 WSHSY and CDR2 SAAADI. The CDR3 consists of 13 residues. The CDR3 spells CASSGEYTDTQYF. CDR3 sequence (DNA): TGCGCCAGCAGTGGGGAGTACACAGATACGCAGTATTTT.

The CDR3 DNA sequence: TGTGCCAGCAGTTCCCTTTCATTGGGCCTTGACTATGGCTACACCTTC. Protein sequence: CASSSLSLGLDYGYTF. This chain uses TRBV28 with TRBJ1-2, with D unresolved. Germline V gene lookup returns CDR1 MDHEN and CDR2 SYDVKM. Trimming shortened V by 4 bases and J by 3 bases, and 18 bases separated the two germline ends. The CDR3 loop spans 16 amino acids.

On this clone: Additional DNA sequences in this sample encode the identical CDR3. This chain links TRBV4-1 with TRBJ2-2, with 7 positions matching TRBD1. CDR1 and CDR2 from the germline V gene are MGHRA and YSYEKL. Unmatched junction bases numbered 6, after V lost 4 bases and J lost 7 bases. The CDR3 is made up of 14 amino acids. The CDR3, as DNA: TGCGCCAGCAGCCTCAGACAGGGCGACGGGGAGCTGTTTTTT. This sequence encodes CASSLRQGDGELFF.

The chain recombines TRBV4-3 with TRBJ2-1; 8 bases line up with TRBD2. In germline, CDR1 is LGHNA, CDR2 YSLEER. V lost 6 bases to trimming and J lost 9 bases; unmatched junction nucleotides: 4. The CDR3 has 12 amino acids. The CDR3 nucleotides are TGCGCCAGCAGACAACTAGCGGTTGAGCAGTTCTTC. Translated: CASRQLAVEQFF.

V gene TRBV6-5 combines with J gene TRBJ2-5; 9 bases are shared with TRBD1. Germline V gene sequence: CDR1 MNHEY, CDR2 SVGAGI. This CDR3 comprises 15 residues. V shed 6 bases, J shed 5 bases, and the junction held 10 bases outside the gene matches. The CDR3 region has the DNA TGTGCCAGCAGCCTAGACAGGGGGACGGGGGAGACCCAGTACTTC. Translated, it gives CASSLDRGTGETQYF.